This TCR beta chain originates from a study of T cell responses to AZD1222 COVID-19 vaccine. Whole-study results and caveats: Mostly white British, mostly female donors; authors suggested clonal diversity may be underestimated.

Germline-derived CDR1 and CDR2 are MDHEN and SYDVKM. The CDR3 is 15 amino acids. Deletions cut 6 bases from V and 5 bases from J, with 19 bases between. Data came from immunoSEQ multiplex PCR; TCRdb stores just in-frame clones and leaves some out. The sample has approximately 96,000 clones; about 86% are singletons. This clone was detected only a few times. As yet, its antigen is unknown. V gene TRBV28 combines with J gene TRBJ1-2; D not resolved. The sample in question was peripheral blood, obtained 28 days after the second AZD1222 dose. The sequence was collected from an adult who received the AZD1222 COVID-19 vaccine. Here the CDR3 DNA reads TGTGCCAGCAGACCCGGCGGCGGAGCACCATATGGCTACACCTTC. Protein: CASRPGGGAPYGYTF.